This is a list of T cell receptor beta chains from one sample in a study of T cells after yellow fever vaccination. One entry per CDR3 protein, called by TCRdb with MiXCR from the 5' RACE reads. The top ten clones hold more than 13% of a sample with hundreds of thousands of distinct CDR3 sequences, roughly 12% of them seen once. The sequences come from PBMCs, collected on the day of the yellow fever booster vaccination. These receptors came from a man aged 25-45 years who received the YFV17D yellow fever vaccine. Each CDR3 is given with its conserved first and last residue. D genes are given only for firm matches. Clone size, where shown, is once, few, many, or a class for clones that have expanded.

clone_size,d_call,v_call,j_call,cdr3_aa,cdr3_nt
few,-,TRBV20-1,TRBJ1-1,CSARDIQGKGTEAFF,TGCAGTGCTAGAGATATCCAGGGCAAGGGGACTGAAGCTTTCTTT
many,-,TRBV15,TRBJ1-6,CATSSTRNSPLHF,TGTGCCACCAGCAGTACAAGAAATTCACCCCTCCACTTT
-,TRBD1,TRBV4-3,TRBJ2-7,CASSQDSISLPGQGSYEQYF,TGCGCCAGCAGCCAAGATAGCATCAGTCTCCCGGGACAGGGCTCCTACGAGCAGTACTTC
-,TRBD1,TRBV24-1,TRBJ2-3,CATSGGTGSTDTQYF,TGTGCCACCAGTGGCGGGACAGGAAGCACAGATACGCAGTATTTT
many,-,TRBV7-9,TRBJ1-3,CASGGSGNTIYF,TGTGCCAGCGGTGGATCTGGAAACACCATATATTTT
many,-,TRBV2,TRBJ2-3,CASRLTDTQYF,TGTGCCAGCAGACTCACAGATACGCAGTATTTT
few,TRBD2,TRBV7-3,TRBJ2-1,CASSLGAGVVEDEQFF,TGTGCCAGCAGCTTAGGAGCGGGAGTCGTAGAGGATGAGCAGTTCTTC
few,-,TRBV7-9,TRBJ2-7,CASSFTAQEQYF,TGTGCCAGCAGCTTTACCGCACAAGAGCAGTACTTC
-,-,TRBV7-2,TRBJ2-4,CASSLAGDGIQYF,TGTGCCAGCAGCTTAGCAGGGGATGGCATTCAGTACTTC
-,-,TRBV7-3,TRBJ2-1,CASSLGRRDEQFF,TGTGCCAGCAGCCTGGGTCGCCGGGATGAGCAGTTCTTC
-,-,TRBV20-1,TRBJ2-5,CSARDRGRRATQYF,TGCAGTGCTAGAGATCGGGGGAGGAGGGCGACCCAGTACTTC
many,-,TRBV7-9,TRBJ2-3,CASGMITDTQYF,TGTGCCAGCGGCATGATCACAGATACGCAGTATTTT
few,-,TRBV9,TRBJ1-2,CASSVGANYGYTF,TGTGCCAGCAGCGTAGGAGCTAACTATGGCTACACCTTC
-,-,TRBV29-1,TRBJ1-2,CSVFTEGYTF,TGCAGCGTTTTCACGGAGGGCTACACCTTC
few,TRBD1,TRBV3-1,TRBJ1-2,CASSQDVGTGIIYGYTF,TGTGCCAGCAGCCAAGACGTTGGGACAGGGATCATCTATGGCTACACCTTC
-,-,TRBV20-1,TRBJ2-1,CSATDPAGPNEQFF,TGCAGTGCTACCGACCCCGCCGGTCCGAATGAGCAGTTCTTC
-,TRBD1,TRBV6-5,TRBJ1-4,CASSYSDRGHEKLFF,TGTGCCAGCAGTTACTCGGACAGGGGGCATGAAAAACTGTTTTTT
few,TRBD2,TRBV7-2,TRBJ2-7,CASSFSGLTSGLYF,TGTGCCAGCAGCTTTAGCGGGCTGACATCCGGCCTGTATTTC
-,-,TRBV20-1,TRBJ1-5,CSARAGLNQPQHF,TGCAGTGCTAGAGCAGGCCTCAATCAGCCCCAGCATTTT